A selection of T cell receptor beta chains follows, all from one sample in a study of T cell changes during pregnancy in multiple sclerosis. TCRdb keeps only in-frame clones here, not all; method: immunoSEQ multiplex PCR. The sample holds roughly 29,000 clones; 75% to 90% are singletons and the top ten take approximately 3.4%. Sample: CD4+ T cells from peripheral blood mononuclear cells, taken in the first trimester of pregnancy. These receptors originate from a female donor in good health, enrolled as a control in a pregnancy study. CDR3s include the opening cysteine and the closing phenylalanine or tryptophan. The order of the fields is CDR3 length, V gene, J gene, D gene, clone size, CDR3 protein, CDR3 DNA. The D gene is left open where the match is weak. Only part of the rows carry a size: once, few, many, or a class if the clone is expanded.

len: 15; v_gene: TRBV4-1; j_gene: TRBJ1-2; d_gene: .; abundance: .; CDR3aa: CASSHPQSRDYGYTF; CDR3nt: TGCGCCAGCAGCCACCCACAGTCCAGGGACTATGGCTACACCTTC
len: 15; v_gene: TRBV2; j_gene: TRBJ2-3; d_gene: TRBD2; abundance: once; CDR3aa: CASRSIAGETDTQYF; CDR3nt: TGTGCCAGCCGAAGTATAGCGGGGGAAACAGATACGCAGTATTTT
len: 13; v_gene: TRBV7-3; j_gene: TRBJ2-5; d_gene: TRBD2; abundance: .; CDR3aa: CASSRGVGETQYF; CDR3nt: TGTGCCAGCAGCCGGGGGGTCGGAGAGACCCAGTACTTC
len: 13; v_gene: TRBV28; j_gene: TRBJ1-2; d_gene: .; abundance: .; CDR3aa: CASSLNSGSGYTF; CDR3nt: TGTGCCAGCAGTTTAAATTCCGGGTCTGGCTACACCTTC
len: 15; v_gene: TRBV18; j_gene: TRBJ1-2; d_gene: .; abundance: .; CDR3aa: CASSLGDISNYGYTF; CDR3nt: TGTGCCAGCTCACTGGGGGACATTTCTAACTATGGCTACACCTTC
len: 15; v_gene: TRBV7-3; j_gene: TRBJ2-1; d_gene: .; abundance: .; CDR3aa: CASSSGIPPSNEQFF; CDR3nt: TGTGCCAGCAGCTCCGGGATTCCCCCCTCCAATGAGCAGTTCTTC
len: 13; v_gene: TRBV29-1; j_gene: TRBJ2-7; d_gene: TRBD1; abundance: .; CDR3aa: CSVEEDRVSEQYF; CDR3nt: TGCAGCGTTGAGGAGGACAGGGTGAGTGAGCAGTACTTC
len: 15; v_gene: TRBV4-2; j_gene: TRBJ2-4; d_gene: .; abundance: .; CDR3aa: CASSQVGDGANIQYF; CDR3nt: TGTGCCAGCAGCCAGGTGGGAGACGGTGCGAACATTCAGTACTTC
len: 18; v_gene: TRBV28; j_gene: TRBJ2-1; d_gene: .; abundance: .; CDR3aa: CASLGMKSASSSYNEQFF; CDR3nt: TGTGCCAGCCTCGGGATGAAATCTGCCTCGAGCTCCTACAATGAGCAGTTCTTC
len: 12; v_gene: TRBV29-1; j_gene: TRBJ2-2; d_gene: .; abundance: .; CDR3aa: CSVEERGGELFF; CDR3nt: TGCAGCGTTGAAGAAAGGGGCGGGGAGCTGTTTTTT
len: 18; v_gene: TRBV2; j_gene: TRBJ1-4; d_gene: .; abundance: .; CDR3aa: CASSEARGGVPVNEKLFF; CDR3nt: TGTGCCAGCAGTGAAGCTCGTGGAGGGGTCCCCGTTAATGAAAAACTGTTTTTT
len: 16; v_gene: TRBV6-6; j_gene: TRBJ2-5; d_gene: TRBD2; abundance: .; CDR3aa: CASSTPPSGAQETQYF; CDR3nt: TGTGCCAGCAGTACACCGCCTAGCGGGGCCCAAGAGACCCAGTACTTC
len: 14; v_gene: TRBV18; j_gene: TRBJ1-2; d_gene: .; abundance: .; CDR3aa: CASSQAGTSYGYTF; CDR3nt: TGTGCCAGCTCACAAGCCGGGACAAGCTATGGCTACACCTTC
len: 18; v_gene: TRBV5-1; j_gene: TRBJ2-1; d_gene: .; abundance: .; CDR3aa: CASSLGWELLAAENEQFF; CDR3nt: TGCGCCAGCAGTCTTGGGTGGGAGCTGCTAGCAGCCGAAAATGAGCAGTTCTTC
len: 13; v_gene: TRBV6-1; j_gene: TRBJ2-1; d_gene: TRBD1; abundance: .; CDR3aa: CASRASGTGEQFF; CDR3nt: TGTGCCAGCAGGGCCTCCGGGACAGGGGAGCAGTTCTTC
len: 13; v_gene: TRBV7-3; j_gene: TRBJ2-1; d_gene: TRBD2; abundance: .; CDR3aa: CASSGGLADEQFF; CDR3nt: TGTGCCAGCAGCGGGGGACTAGCCGATGAGCAGTTCTTC
len: 17; v_gene: TRBV10-1; j_gene: TRBJ2-6; d_gene: TRBD1; abundance: .; CDR3aa: CAIRGGTGEFGANVLTF; CDR3nt: TGCGCCATCCGCGGCGGGACAGGGGAGTTTGGGGCCAACGTCCTGACTTTC
len: 15; v_gene: TRBV5-1; j_gene: TRBJ1-1; d_gene: TRBD1; abundance: .; CDR3aa: CASSLGTGANTEAFF; CDR3nt: TGCGCCAGCAGCTTGGGGACAGGGGCGAACACTGAAGCTTTCTTT
len: 16; v_gene: TRBV7-2; j_gene: TRBJ2-2; d_gene: TRBD2; abundance: .; CDR3aa: CASSLLAGVGTGELFF; CDR3nt: TGTGCCAGCAGCTTACTGGCGGGAGTAGGCACCGGGGAGCTGTTTTTT
len: 11; v_gene: TRBV28; j_gene: TRBJ1-1; d_gene: .; abundance: .; CDR3aa: CASLKNTEAFF; CDR3nt: TGTGCCAGCCTAAAGAACACTGAAGCTTTCTTT
len: 14; v_gene: TRBV18; j_gene: TRBJ1-4; d_gene: .; abundance: .; CDR3aa: CASSPGQGDEKLFF; CDR3nt: TGTGCCAGCTCCCCCGGACAAGGCGATGAAAAACTGTTTTTT
len: 16; v_gene: TRBV13; j_gene: TRBJ1-2; d_gene: TRBD1; abundance: .; CDR3aa: CASSFPGNRGPYGYTF; CDR3nt: TGTGCCAGCAGCTTTCCCGGAAACAGGGGGCCCTATGGCTACACCTTC
len: 11; v_gene: TRBV28; j_gene: TRBJ2-1; d_gene: .; abundance: .; CDR3aa: CASSLAIEQFF; CDR3nt: TGTGCCAGCAGTTTAGCTATTGAGCAGTTCTTC
len: 14; v_gene: TRBV10-2; j_gene: TRBJ2-5; d_gene: TRBD2; abundance: .; CDR3aa: CASSEAGAPETQYF; CDR3nt: TGCGCCAGCAGTGAGGCGGGAGCTCCGGAGACCCAGTACTTC
len: 14; v_gene: TRBV5-6; j_gene: TRBJ2-1; d_gene: TRBD1; abundance: .; CDR3aa: CASSLDRGSGEQFF; CDR3nt: TGTGCCAGCAGCCTGGACAGGGGAAGCGGGGAGCAGTTCTTC
len: 14; v_gene: TRBV15; j_gene: TRBJ1-1; d_gene: TRBD1; abundance: few; CDR3aa: CATSRDGQGTEAFF; CDR3nt: TGTGCCACCAGCAGAGATGGACAGGGGACTGAAGCTTTCTTT
len: 15; v_gene: TRBV5-1; j_gene: TRBJ2-2; d_gene: TRBD2; abundance: .; CDR3aa: CASSSGTNMGGELFF; CDR3nt: TGCGCCAGCAGCTCCGGGACTAACATGGGCGGGGAGCTGTTTTTT
len: 13; v_gene: TRBV18; j_gene: TRBJ2-5; d_gene: .; abundance: .; CDR3aa: CASSPRARETQYF; CDR3nt: TGTGCCAGCTCACCACGCGCGAGGGAGACCCAGTACTTC
len: 12; v_gene: TRBV5-1; j_gene: TRBJ1-1; d_gene: .; abundance: .; CDR3aa: CASSESGIEAFF; CDR3nt: TGCGCCAGCAGCGAGTCGGGGATTGAAGCTTTCTTT